This TCR beta chain is from a study of shared clonotypes between healthy human individuals. Study results and caveats: Relative to clonotypes present in all four donors, those not shared had lower generation probabilities.

Only in-frame clones appear in the TCRdb table, and some are missing; sequencing was by immunoSEQ multiplex PCR. This table has fewer than 3 million clones, about nine tenths appearing once. With regard to this clone: Antigen unknown.

Germline assignment: CDR1 LNHNV and CDR2 YYDKDF (reference sequence). The V gene end was trimmed by 0 bases and the J gene end by 1 base; junction bases not matched to a gene: 4. The CDR3 totals 17 residues. The gene calls are TRBV15 and TRBJ2-3, with TRBD2 matching over 10 bases. The TCR sequence derives from a man younger than 35 in good health. Some clones in this sample may be carry-over from other donors' samples. The sequenced sample was naive CD4+ T cells from PBMCs. Specified subset: CD45RA+ positively selected. This chain's CDR3 is CATSRDKLAGGTDTQYF. In DNA form, the CDR3 reads TGTGCCACCAGCAGAGATAAGCTAGCGGGAGGCACAGATACGCAGTATTTT.